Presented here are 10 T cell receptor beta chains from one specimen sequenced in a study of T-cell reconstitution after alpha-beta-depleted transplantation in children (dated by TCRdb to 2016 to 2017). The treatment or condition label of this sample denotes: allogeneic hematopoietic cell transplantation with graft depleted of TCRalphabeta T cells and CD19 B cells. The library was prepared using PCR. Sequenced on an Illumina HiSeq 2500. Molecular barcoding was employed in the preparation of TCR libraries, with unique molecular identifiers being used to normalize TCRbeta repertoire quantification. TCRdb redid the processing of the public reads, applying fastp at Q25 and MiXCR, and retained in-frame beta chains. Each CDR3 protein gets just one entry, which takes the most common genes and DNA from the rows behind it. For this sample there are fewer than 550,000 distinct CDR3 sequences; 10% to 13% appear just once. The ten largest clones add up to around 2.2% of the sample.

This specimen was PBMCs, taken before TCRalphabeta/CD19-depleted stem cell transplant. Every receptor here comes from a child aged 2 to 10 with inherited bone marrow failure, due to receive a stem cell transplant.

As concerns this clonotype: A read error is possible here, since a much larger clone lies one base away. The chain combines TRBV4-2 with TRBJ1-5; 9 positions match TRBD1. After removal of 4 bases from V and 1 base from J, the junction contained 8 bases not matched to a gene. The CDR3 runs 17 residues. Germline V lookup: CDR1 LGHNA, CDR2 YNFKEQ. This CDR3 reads CASSRGQGLGSNQPQHF. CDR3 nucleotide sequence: TGTGCCAGCAGCCGAGGACAGGGGCTAGGGAGCAATCAGCCCCAGCATTTT.

In DNA form, the CDR3 reads TGTGCCAGCAGTTGGAGGGGCCGACAGGGTCTTACCTACGAGCAGTACTTC. It is translated as CASSWRGRQGLTYEQYF. The chain carries TRBV27 and TRBJ2-7; TRBD1 is a possible D gene (7 bases). The CDR3 consists of 17 residues. Deletions cut 4 bases from V and 2 bases from J, with 21 bases between. The V gene's germline CDR1 is MNHEY and CDR2 SMNVEV (reference sequence).

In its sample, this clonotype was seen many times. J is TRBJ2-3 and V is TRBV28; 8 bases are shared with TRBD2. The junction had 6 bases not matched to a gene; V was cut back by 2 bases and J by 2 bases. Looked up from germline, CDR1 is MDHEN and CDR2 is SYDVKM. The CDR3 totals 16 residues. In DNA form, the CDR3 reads TGTGCCAGCAGTTTACCCACTAGCGGCCCCACAGATACGCAGTATTTT. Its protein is CASSLPTSGPTDTQYF.

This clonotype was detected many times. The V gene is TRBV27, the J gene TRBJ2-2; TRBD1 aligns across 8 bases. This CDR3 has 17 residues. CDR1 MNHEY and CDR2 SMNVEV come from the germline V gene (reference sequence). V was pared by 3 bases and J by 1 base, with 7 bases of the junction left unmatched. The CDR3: CASSFGRGQVNTGELFF. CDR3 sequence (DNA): TGTGCCAGCAGTTTCGGCAGGGGGCAAGTGAACACCGGGGAGCTGTTTTTT.

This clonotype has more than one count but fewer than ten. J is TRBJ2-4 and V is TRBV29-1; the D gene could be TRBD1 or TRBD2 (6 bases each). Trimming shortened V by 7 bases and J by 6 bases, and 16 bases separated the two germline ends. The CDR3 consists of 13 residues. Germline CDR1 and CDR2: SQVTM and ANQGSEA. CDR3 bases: TGCAGCGCTCGGGGGCGGTCATCAAACATTCAGTACTTC. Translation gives CSARGRSSNIQYF.

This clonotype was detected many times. The CDR3 region is CSAIIDEYTGELFF. CDR3 nucleotide sequence: TGCAGTGCTATAATTGACGAATACACCGGGGAGCTGTTTTTT. J is TRBJ2-2 and V is TRBV20-1; D gene ambiguous. The germline V gene encodes CDR1 DFQATT and CDR2 SNEGSKA (reference sequence). There are 14 residues in the CDR3. Trimming stripped 4 bases from V and 3 bases from J, with 12 bases between.

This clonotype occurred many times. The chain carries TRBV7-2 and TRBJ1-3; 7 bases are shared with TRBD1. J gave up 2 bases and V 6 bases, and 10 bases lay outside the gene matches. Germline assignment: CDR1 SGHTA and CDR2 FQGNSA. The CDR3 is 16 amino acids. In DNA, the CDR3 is TGTGCCAGCAGTCCTCGTCCCGGGACAGCTGGAAACACCATATATTTT. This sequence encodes CASSPRPGTAGNTIYF.

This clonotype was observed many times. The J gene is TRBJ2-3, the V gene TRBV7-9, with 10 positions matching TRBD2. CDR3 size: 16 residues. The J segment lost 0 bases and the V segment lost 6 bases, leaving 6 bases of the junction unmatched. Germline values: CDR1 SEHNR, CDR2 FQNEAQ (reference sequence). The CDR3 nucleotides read TGTGCCAGCAGTCCCGGACTAGCGGTTAGCACAGATACGCAGTATTTT. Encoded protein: CASSPGLAVSTDTQYF.

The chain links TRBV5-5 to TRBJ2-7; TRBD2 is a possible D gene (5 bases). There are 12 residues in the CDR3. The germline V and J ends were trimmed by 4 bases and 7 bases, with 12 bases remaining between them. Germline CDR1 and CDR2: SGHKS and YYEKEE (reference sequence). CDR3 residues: CASSPGRGEQYF. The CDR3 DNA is TGTGCCAGCAGCCCCGGTCGGGGAGAGCAGTACTTC. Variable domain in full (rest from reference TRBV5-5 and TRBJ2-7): DAGVTQSPTHLIKTRGQQVTLRCSPISGHKSVSWYQQVLGQGPQFIFQYYEKEERGRGNFPDRFSARQFPNYSSELNVNALLLGDSALYLCASSPGRGEQYFGPGTRLTVT.

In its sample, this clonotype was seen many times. CDR3 nucleotides: TGCAGCGTAGCGGGAGGCTTTGATTCGGAGCAGTTCTTC. This codes for CSVAGGFDSEQFF. V usage is TRBV29-1 and J usage is TRBJ2-1, with 9 bases lining up with TRBD2. Trimming removed 6 bases from V and 10 bases from J; junction bases left unmatched: 10. CDR1 SQVTM and CDR2 ANQGSEA come from the germline V gene. The CDR3 sequence is 13 residues long.